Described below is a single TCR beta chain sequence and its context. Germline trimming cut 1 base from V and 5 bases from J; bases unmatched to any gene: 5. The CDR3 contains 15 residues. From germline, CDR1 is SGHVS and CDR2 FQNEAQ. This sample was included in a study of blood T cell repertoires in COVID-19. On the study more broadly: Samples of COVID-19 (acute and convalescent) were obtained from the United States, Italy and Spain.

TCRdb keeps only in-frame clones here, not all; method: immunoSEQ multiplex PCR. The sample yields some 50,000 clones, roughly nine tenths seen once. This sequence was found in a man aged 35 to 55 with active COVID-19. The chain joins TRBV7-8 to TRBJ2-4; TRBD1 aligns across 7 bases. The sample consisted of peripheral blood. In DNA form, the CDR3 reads TGTGCCAGCAGCTTAGGAGGGGGCCGTGAAAACATTCAGTACTTC. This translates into CASSLGGGRENIQYF.